This is a list of T cell receptor beta chains from one sample in a study of blood T cell repertoires in COVID-19. Libraries were prepared by immunoSEQ multiplex PCR; TCRdb keeps only in-frame clonotypes and omits some of them. This table has some 67,000 clones, approximately 90% appearing once. Specimen: peripheral blood. The receptors come from a woman older than 75 with acute or convalescent COVID-19. The CDR3 runs from the conserved cysteine through the conserved F or W. D genes are given only for firm matches. Part of the rows lack a size; the others show once, few, many or a class for expanded clones.

size: -; V: TRBV12-3/TRBV12-4; J: TRBJ1-2; D: TRBD1; DNA: TGTGCCAGCAGGACAGGGGAGAACTATGGCTACACCTTC; CDR3: CASRTGENYGYTF
size: few; V: TRBV5-6; J: TRBJ2-2; D: -; DNA: TGTGCCAGCAGCTTGTACCAGGGTGTTGGCACCGGGGAGCTGTTTTTT; CDR3: CASSLYQGVGTGELFF
size: -; V: TRBV27; J: TRBJ1-2; D: TRBD1; DNA: TGTGCCAGCAGTTTGACAGGGGGCAGGACATACTATGGCTACACCTTC; CDR3: CASSLTGGRTYYGYTF
size: -; V: TRBV7-2; J: TRBJ2-2; D: -; DNA: TGTGCCAGCAGCTTAGCGGCGGGCACCGGGGAGCTGTTTTTT; CDR3: CASSLAAGTGELFF
size: -; V: TRBV28; J: TRBJ1-5; D: -; DNA: TGTGCCAGCAGCCCGTCGTTCGGGATCCGCGGGGGGCAGCATTTT; CDR3: CASSPSFGIRGGQHF
size: -; V: TRBV7-6; J: TRBJ2-7; D: TRBD2; DNA: TGTGCCAGCAGCTTCACACCCCCCCTAGCGGGATCCTACGAGCAGTACTTC; CDR3: CASSFTPPLAGSYEQYF
size: -; V: TRBV28; J: TRBJ2-2; D: -; DNA: TGTGCCAGCACGGACAGTAACACCGGGGAGCTGTTTTTT; CDR3: CASTDSNTGELFF
size: -; V: TRBV6-4; J: TRBJ1-1; D: -; DNA: TGTGCCAGCAGTGAGTTCAGGGGTTCCACTGAAGCTTTCTTT; CDR3: CASSEFRGSTEAFF
size: -; V: TRBV28; J: TRBJ1-3; D: -; DNA: TGTGCCAGCACCCGCTTCGTAGACACCATATATTTT; CDR3: CASTRFVDTIYF
size: -; V: TRBV7-6; J: TRBJ1-6; D: -; DNA: TGTGCCAGCAGCTTAGTGGTGAGTTCACCCCTCCACTTT; CDR3: CASSLVVSSPLHF
size: once; V: TRBV6-1; J: TRBJ1-4; D: -; DNA: TGTGCCAGCAGGGAGCCGTGGGAGGAAAAACTGTTTTTT; CDR3: CASREPWEEKLFF
size: -; V: TRBV14; J: TRBJ1-1; D: -; DNA: TGTGCCAGCAGCCAAGTCCAGGGGTACACTGAAGCTTTCTTT; CDR3: CASSQVQGYTEAFF
size: few; V: TRBV19; J: TRBJ1-3; D: -; DNA: TGTGCCAGTAGTATAGCGGCGGACACCTCCCGGAGAAACACCATATATTTT; CDR3: CASSIAADTSRRNTIYF
size: -; V: TRBV5-6; J: TRBJ1-3; D: -; DNA: TGTGCCAGCAGCTTGGCACAGGCTATACGCTCTGGAAACACCATATATTTT; CDR3: CASSLAQAIRSGNTIYF
size: -; V: TRBV7-9; J: TRBJ2-4; D: TRBD2; DNA: TGTGCCAGCAGTCCTTGGGGAGGGCAAGACATTCAGTACTTC; CDR3: CASSPWGGQDIQYF
size: -; V: TRBV28; J: TRBJ1-6; D: -; DNA: TGTGCCAGCAGTTTGGGGGGAATCATCCACTTT; CDR3: CASSLGGIIHF
size: once; V: TRBV7-9; J: TRBJ1-4; D: TRBD1; DNA: TGTGCCAGCAGCCCTCCAGGGGGTGGGGATGAAAAACTGTTTTTT; CDR3: CASSPPGGGDEKLFF
size: -; V: TRBV6-5; J: TRBJ1-3; D: -; DNA: TGTGCCAGCAGTCCCCAGGTATCCGGAAACACCATATATTTT; CDR3: CASSPQVSGNTIYF
size: -; V: TRBV6-5; J: TRBJ2-1; D: TRBD2; DNA: TGTGCCAGCAGTTCCTCGGGGGGGCGAGATGAGCAGTTCTTC; CDR3: CASSSSGGRDEQFF
size: -; V: TRBV28; J: TRBJ1-2; D: -; DNA: TGTGCCAGCAGCCGCGCAGGGACTGTAAGCTACACCTTC; CDR3: CASSRAGTVSYTF
size: -; V: TRBV5-1; J: TRBJ2-7; D: TRBD2; DNA: TGCGCCAGCAGCCCCTTGACTAGCGGGAGAGACGAGCAGTACTTC; CDR3: CASSPLTSGRDEQYF
size: few; V: TRBV7-9; J: TRBJ2-6; D: -; DNA: TGTGCCAGCAGCCCAGGGGGGCGGTTCTCTGGGGCCAACGTCCTGACTTTC; CDR3: CASSPGGRFSGANVLTF
size: -; V: TRBV6-6; J: TRBJ1-6; D: -; DNA: TGTGCCAGCAGTTCCCTCCGTTCACCCCTCCACTTT; CDR3: CASSSLRSPLHF
size: -; V: TRBV7-9; J: TRBJ1-5; D: -; DNA: TGTGCCAGCAGTCGGGGAGGTAACAATCAGCCCCAGCATTTT; CDR3: CASSRGGNNQPQHF
size: -; V: TRBV6-5; J: TRBJ2-2; D: -; DNA: TGTGCCAGCCGAGACAGCTTCAACACCGGGGAGCTGTTTTTT; CDR3: CASRDSFNTGELFF
size: -; V: TRBV21-1; J: TRBJ2-6; D: -; DNA: TGTGCCAGCAGCAAAGCTACACCGAGGGCAGGTCAGATCCTCTCTGGGGCCAACGTCCTGACTTTC; CDR3: CASSKATPRAGQILSGANVLTF
size: once; V: TRBV6-6; J: TRBJ1-2; D: -; DNA: TGTGCCAGCAGTCAGAGGGCAACGGGCTACACCTTC; CDR3: CASSQRATGYTF
size: -; V: TRBV10-3; J: TRBJ1-6; D: -; DNA: TGTGCCATCAGTGCTAGGGAGCCCTATAATTCACCCCTCCACTTT; CDR3: CAISAREPYNSPLHF
size: -; V: TRBV7-6; J: TRBJ2-1; D: TRBD2; DNA: TGTGCCAGCAGCCAAAGCGCGGGAGGGCCGGGGAATGAGCAGTTCTTC; CDR3: CASSQSAGGPGNEQFF